This T cell receptor beta chain is drawn from a study of patients and donors after allogeneic stem cell transplantation. This CDR3 spans 13 amino acids. V lost 5 bases and J 2 bases, leaving 10 bases between the germline ends. This clonotype occurred many times. TCRdb ran MiXCR on the RT-PCR reads and lists one entry per CDR3 protein. Found here are about a million distinct CDR3 sequences, more than 15% of them singletons; the top ten hold 6%. Material for sequencing was blood, either unsorted or a sorted T cell fraction (not recorded which). The chain links TRBV12-3 or TRBV12-4 to TRBJ2-7, with D perhaps TRBD1 (5 bases). The source is a human donor who was either an allogeneic HSCT recipient or a stem cell or donor lymphocyte infusion donor (not recorded which). It is not recorded whose cells these are; they may come from a transplant donor. The CDR3 nucleotides read TGTGCCAGCAGTGTCGACAGAACCTACGAGCAGTACTTC. Translating it yields CASSVDRTYEQYF.